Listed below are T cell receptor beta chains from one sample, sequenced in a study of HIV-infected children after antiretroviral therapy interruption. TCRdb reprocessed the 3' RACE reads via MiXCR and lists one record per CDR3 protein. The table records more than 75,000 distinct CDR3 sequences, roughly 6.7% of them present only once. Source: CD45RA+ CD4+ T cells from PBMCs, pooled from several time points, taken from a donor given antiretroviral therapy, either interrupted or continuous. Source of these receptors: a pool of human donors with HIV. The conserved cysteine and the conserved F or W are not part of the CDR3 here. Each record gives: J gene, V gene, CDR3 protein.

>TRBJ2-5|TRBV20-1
SAGGRGTQY
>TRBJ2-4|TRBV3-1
ASSQESTRDIQY
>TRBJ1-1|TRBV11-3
ASSSNLPSAF
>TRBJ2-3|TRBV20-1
SARFDGPDTQY
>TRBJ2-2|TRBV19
ASSTLPGQNTGELF
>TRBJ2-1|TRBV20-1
SAREIRGKDEQF
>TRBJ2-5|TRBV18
ASSPGGETQY
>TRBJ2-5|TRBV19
ASRPLPGQGQGETQY
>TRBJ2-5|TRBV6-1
ASSDFRGQWKTQY
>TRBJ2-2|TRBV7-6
ASSLAGDTGELF
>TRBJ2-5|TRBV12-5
ASGLVTGIGETQY
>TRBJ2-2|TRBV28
ASSLSGGELF
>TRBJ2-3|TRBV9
ASSLTGSTDTQY
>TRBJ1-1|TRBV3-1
ASSQDLRAAEAF
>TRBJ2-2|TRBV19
ASSTSGSTVTGELF
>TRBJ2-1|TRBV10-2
ASRDNYAEQF
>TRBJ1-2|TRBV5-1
ASSIRQGRPHYNYGYT
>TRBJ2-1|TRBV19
ASSIASGINEQF
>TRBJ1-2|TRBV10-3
AISDGNGYT
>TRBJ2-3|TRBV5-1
ASSLEVGTDTQY
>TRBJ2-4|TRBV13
ASSLEDRRLAKNIQY
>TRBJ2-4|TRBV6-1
ASMRVGGAYIQY
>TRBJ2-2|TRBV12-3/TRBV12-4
ASSLGGGKTGELF
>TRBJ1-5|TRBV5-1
ASSLGQGSNQPQH
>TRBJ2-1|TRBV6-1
ASSDRLGGEQF
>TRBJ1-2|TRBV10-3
AISEPPGQGHGYT